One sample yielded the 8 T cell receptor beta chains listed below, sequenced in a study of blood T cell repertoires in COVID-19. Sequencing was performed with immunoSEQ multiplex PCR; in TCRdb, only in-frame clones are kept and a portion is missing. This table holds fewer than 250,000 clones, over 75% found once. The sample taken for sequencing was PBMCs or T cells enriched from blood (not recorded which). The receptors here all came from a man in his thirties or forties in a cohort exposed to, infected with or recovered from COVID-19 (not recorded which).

The CDR3 DNA is TGCGCCAGCAGCCCCGGGACAGAAAATTCACCCCTCCACTTT. It translates to CASSPGTENSPLHF. The chain joins TRBV5-1 to TRBJ1-6, with TRBD1 identical over 7 bases. CDR3 length: 14 amino acids. Germline trimming cut 4 bases from V and 7 bases from J; bases unmatched to any gene: 5. Germline CDR1 and CDR2: SGHRS and YFSETQ.

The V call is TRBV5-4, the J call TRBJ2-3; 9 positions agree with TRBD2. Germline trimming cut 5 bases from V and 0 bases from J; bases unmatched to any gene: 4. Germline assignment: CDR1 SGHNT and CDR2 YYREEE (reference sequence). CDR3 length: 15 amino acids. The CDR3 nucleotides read TGTGCCAGCAGACCAGGACTAGCGAGCACAGATACGCAGTATTTT. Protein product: CASRPGLASTDTQYF.

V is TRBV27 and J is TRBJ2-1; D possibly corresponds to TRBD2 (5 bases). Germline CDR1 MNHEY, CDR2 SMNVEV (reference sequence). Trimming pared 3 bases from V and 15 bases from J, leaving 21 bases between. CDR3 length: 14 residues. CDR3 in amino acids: CASSFLSGERVPFF. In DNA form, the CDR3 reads TGTGCCAGCAGTTTTTTATCAGGTGAGAGGGTACCGTTCTTC.

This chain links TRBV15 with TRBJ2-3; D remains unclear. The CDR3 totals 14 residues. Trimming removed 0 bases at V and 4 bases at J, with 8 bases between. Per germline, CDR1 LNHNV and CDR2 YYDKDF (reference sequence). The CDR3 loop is CATSRDLASDTQYF. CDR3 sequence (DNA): TGTGCCACCAGCAGAGATTTGGCTTCAGATACGCAGTATTTT.

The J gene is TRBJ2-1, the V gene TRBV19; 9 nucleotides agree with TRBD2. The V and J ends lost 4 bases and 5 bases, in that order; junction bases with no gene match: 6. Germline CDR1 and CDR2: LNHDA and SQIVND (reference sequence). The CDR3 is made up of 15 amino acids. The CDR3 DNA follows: TGTGCCAGTAGTACTCGAGCGGGAGGCCACAATGAGCAGTTCTTC. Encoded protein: CASSTRAGGHNEQFF.

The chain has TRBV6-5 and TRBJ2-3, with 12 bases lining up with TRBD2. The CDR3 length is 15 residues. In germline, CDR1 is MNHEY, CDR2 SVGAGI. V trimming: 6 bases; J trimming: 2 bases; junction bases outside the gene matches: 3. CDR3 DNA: TGTGCCAGCAGGCTAGCGGGAGGGTTCACAGATACGCAGTATTTT. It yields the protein CASRLAGGFTDTQYF.

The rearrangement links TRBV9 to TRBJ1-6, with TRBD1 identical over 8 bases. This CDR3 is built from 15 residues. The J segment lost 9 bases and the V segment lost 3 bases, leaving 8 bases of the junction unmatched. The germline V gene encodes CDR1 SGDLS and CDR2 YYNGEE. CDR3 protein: CASSGPGGAVSPLHF. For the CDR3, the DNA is TGTGCCAGCAGCGGCCCAGGGGGCGCGGTTTCACCCCTCCACTTT.

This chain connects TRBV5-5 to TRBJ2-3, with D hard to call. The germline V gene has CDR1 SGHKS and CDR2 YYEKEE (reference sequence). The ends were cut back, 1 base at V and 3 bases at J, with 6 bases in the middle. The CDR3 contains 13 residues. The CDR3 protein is CASSLWRTDTQYF. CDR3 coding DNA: TGTGCCAGCAGCTTGTGGCGGACAGATACGCAGTATTTT.